This T cell receptor beta chain was retrieved from a study of T cells in localized non-small cell lung cancer (dated by TCRdb to the early 2020s). Notes on the research overall: The study examined T cell repertoires in 200 to 250 patients with early-stage NSCLC and compared tumors with uninvolved tumor-adjacent lungs. The mean age of the NSCLC patients was under 70 years, with 130 or so men and 107 women. All 240 or so NSCLC patients in the cohort were treatment-naive and had localized lung tumors that were resected. The paper's findings and limits, for the study overall: Higher T cell density in blood was associated with longer overall survival, whereas higher clonality in adjacent lung was associated with shorter survival. Because multi-region tumor sequencing was not done, intratumor heterogeneity could not be ruled out. A median of roughly 58 of the top 100 tumor clones were detected in paired uninvolved adjacent lung, and about 29 of these tumor clones were also found among the top 100 clones of the paired uninvolved adjacent lung. Uninvolved tumor-adjacent lung showed the highest T cell clonality, higher than tumor, which suggests more focused antigenic responses in the uninvolved tumor-adjacent lung. Because the study design was exploratory, TCR variables were selected using unadjusted p-values without false-discovery rate correction.

At diagnosis, tumor, uninvolved tumor-adjacent lung and peripheral blood were collected and then preserved as a mix of FFPE and fresh-frozen material. For TCR repertoire profiling, the blood samples were analyzed as peripheral blood mononuclear cells. From the cysteine through the phenylalanine, the CDR3 covers 14 amino acids. The entry retains the CDR3 DNA only, 42 bases that are in frame from base 1. V and J lose 7 bases and 4 bases, and a span of 16 bases separates them. The germline V gene (reference sequence) sets CDR1 to LNHDA and CDR2 to SQIVND. TCR beta CDR3 regions were sequenced from DNA using the immunoSEQ Assay. For the original study's pipeline: T cell density was computed as TCR beta template counts normalized to usable DNA estimated by amplifying housekeeping genes. Using the preseqR package, richness was estimated by extrapolating to 120,000 templates for tissue samples and 400,000 templates for PBMC samples. Clonality was defined as one minus Pielou's evenness. To identify tissue-enriched TCRs, differential abundance testing was run on productive amino-acid clonotypes with a minimum total count of 5 and an alpha of 0.1. Repertoire overlap between compartments was quantified with the Jaccard Index and Morisita Overlap Index. TCR beta CDR3s were clustered by GLIPH together with public tetramer-defined viral CDR3s, and at least three viral sequences plus V-gene enrichment were required for viral motifs. TCRdb provides this immuneACCESS table in a form limited to in-frame rearrangements. Some clones are lacking; in checked studies, under half of them reflect an unresolved V gene, and why the rest are absent is not known. V and J calls and clone size are copied from that table; D and trimming were computed from the DNA. For this sample there are approximately 150,000 clones; about 90% appear just once. The ten most abundant clones make up 1.7% of the sample.

On this clone itself: Its antigen is still unknown. No base quality values were provided; no much bigger clone lies one nucleotide off.

This material consisted of peripheral blood, taken before any cancer treatment. This TCR was sampled from a female donor over 55 with stage I lung adenocarcinoma. This receptor chain uses TRBV19 and TRBJ1-1; TRBD1 is a possible D gene, resting on 6 matching bases. The CDR3 protein: CASKWGQEPTEAFF. At the DNA level, the sequence is TGTGCCAGTAAATGGGGGCAGGAGCCCACTGAAGCTTTCTTT.